Each of the 6 T cell receptor beta chains below was sequenced from the same sample in a study of post-analysis software for immune sequencing data. Study conclusions and caveats: Comparison of patients with controls showed five TRBV segments more frequent in patients, TRBV5-6, TRBV5-1 and TRBV20-1 among them.

TCR beta cDNA libraries had unique molecular identifiers. TCRdb re-called the PCR reads through MiXCR, storing one row per CDR3 protein. The sample includes roughly 800,000 distinct CDR3 sequences, under 60% seen only once; the top ten take roughly 4.4%. These receptors lack a known antigen. Sequenced sample: blood. These receptors were collected from a girl aged 10 to 17 with multiple sclerosis.

The V and J genes are TRBV3-1 and TRBJ2-1; 7 bases map to TRBD2. Germline assignment: CDR1 LGHDT and CDR2 YNNKEL (reference sequence). V shed 0 bases and J 9 bases; nucleotides not matched to a gene: 11. The CDR3 length is 16 residues. Here the CDR3 DNA reads TGTGCCAGCAGCCAAGACGCTGGGAGGGAACGGGGTGAGCAGTTCTTC. This encodes CASSQDAGRERGEQFF.

The chain uses TRBV7-9 and TRBJ2-1; D unclear. This CDR3 has 12 residues. Trimming pared 0 bases from V and 9 bases from J, leaving 6 bases between. Germline values: CDR1 SEHNR, CDR2 FQNEAQ (reference sequence). DNA for the CDR3: TGTGCCAGCAGCTTAGCGAGGAGTGAGCAGTTCTTC. Amino acids: CASSLARSEQFF.

This clonotype was counted between two and nine times. CDR3 in DNA: TGCAGCGTTGCCCAGGTATACAATGAGCAGTTCTTC. It yields the protein CSVAQVYNEQFF. The V gene is TRBV29-1, the J gene TRBJ2-1; no clear D. This CDR3 has 12 residues. Germline CDR1 is SQVTM and CDR2 is ANQGSEA. V lost 4 bases, J lost 4 bases, and 8 bases lay in between.

This clonotype was seen a handful of times. The rearrangement uses TRBV7-2 and TRBJ1-5, with unresolved D. CDR1 and CDR2 (germline): SGHTA, FQGNSA. V gave up 4 bases and J gave up 1 base, with 8 bases separating them. The CDR3 has 14 residues. The CDR3 here is CASSYKGSNQPQHF. CDR3 nucleotide sequence: TGTGCCAGCAGCTATAAAGGGAGCAATCAGCCCCAGCATTTT.

This clonotype was detected a few times. The gene calls are TRBV28 and TRBJ2-3; D unresolved. Trimming pared 5 bases from V and 2 bases from J, leaving 14 bases between. CDR3 length: 15 residues. Germline values: CDR1 MDHEN, CDR2 SYDVKM. CDR3: CASSTLGLSTDTQYF. Here the CDR3 DNA reads TGTGCCAGCAGTACCTTAGGGCTATCCACAGATACGCAGTATTTT.

This clonotype appeared a few times. The J gene is TRBJ2-7, the V gene TRBV29-1; perhaps TRBD1 as D (6 bases). The J call may be incorrect, as the DNA end agrees better with TRBJ2-5. CDR3 size: 16 residues. The germline gives CDR1 SQVTM, CDR2 ANQGSEA. Here the CDR3 reads CSVDARREQGSVTQYF. CDR3 nucleotide sequence: TGCAGCGTCGATGCTCGACGGGAACAGGGATCGGTGACCCAGTACTTC.